Below, 2 T cell receptor beta chains from the same sample are listed, as sequenced in a study of shared clonotypes between healthy human individuals. Sequencing was performed with immunoSEQ multiplex PCR; in TCRdb, only in-frame clones are kept and a portion is missing. The sample yields 110,000 or so clones, around 73% seen once. The sequencing input was memory CD8+ T cells sorted from blood. Subset defined: CD45RO+ cells pooled with CCR7-negative TemRA cells. Receptors were obtained from a woman aged 25 to 39 in good health.

The J gene is TRBJ2-7, the V gene TRBV6-1; 7 bases match TRBD2. The CDR3 runs 15 residues. Trimming removed 1 base from V and 1 base from J; junction bases left unmatched: 4. From germline, CDR1 is MNHNS and CDR2 SASEGT. CDR3 coding DNA: TGTGCCAGCAGTGAAGTGTGGGGGGGGTCCTACGAGCAGTACTTC. This codes for CASSEVWGGSYEQYF.

Points on this clone: Other nucleotide sequences in the sample specify the same CDR3. This chain connects TRBV5-4 to TRBJ2-7; the D is unclear. V shed 3 bases and J shed 0 bases, with 4 bases lying between them. Germline lookup yields CDR1 SGHNT and CDR2 YYREEE (reference sequence). The CDR3 extends over 12 amino acids. This CDR3 reads CASSWDSYEQYF. Here the CDR3 DNA reads TGTGCCAGCAGCTGGGACTCCTACGAGCAGTACTTC.